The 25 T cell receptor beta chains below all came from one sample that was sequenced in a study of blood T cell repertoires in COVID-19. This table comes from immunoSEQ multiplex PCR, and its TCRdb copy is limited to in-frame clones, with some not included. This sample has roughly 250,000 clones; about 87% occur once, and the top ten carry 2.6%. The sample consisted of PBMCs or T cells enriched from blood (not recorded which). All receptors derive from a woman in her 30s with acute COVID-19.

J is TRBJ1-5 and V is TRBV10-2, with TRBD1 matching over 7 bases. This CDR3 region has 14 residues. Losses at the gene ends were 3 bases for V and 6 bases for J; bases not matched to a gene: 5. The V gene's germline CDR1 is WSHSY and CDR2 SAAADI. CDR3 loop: CASSDRQGIQPQHF. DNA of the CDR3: TGCGCCAGCAGTGATCGACAGGGAATTCAGCCCCAGCATTTT.

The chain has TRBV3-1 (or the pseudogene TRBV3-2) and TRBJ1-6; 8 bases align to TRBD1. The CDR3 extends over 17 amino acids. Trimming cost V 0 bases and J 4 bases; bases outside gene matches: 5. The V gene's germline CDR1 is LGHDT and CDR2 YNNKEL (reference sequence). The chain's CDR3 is CASSQDRGTGYNSPLHF. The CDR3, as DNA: TGTGCCAGCAGCCAAGATCGCGGGACAGGATATAATTCACCCCTCCACTTT.

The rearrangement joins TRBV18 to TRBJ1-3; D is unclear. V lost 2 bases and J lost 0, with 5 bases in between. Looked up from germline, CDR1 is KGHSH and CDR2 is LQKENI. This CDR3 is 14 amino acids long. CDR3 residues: CASSPESSGNTIYF. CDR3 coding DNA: TGTGCCAGCTCACCAGAGAGCTCTGGAAACACCATATATTTT.

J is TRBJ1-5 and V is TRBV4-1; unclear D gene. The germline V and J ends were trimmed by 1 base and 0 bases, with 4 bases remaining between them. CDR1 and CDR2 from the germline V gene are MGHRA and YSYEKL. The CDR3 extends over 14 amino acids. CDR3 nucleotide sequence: TGCGCCAGCAGCCAAGTAAATAGCAATCAGCCCCAGCATTTT. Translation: CASSQVNSNQPQHF.

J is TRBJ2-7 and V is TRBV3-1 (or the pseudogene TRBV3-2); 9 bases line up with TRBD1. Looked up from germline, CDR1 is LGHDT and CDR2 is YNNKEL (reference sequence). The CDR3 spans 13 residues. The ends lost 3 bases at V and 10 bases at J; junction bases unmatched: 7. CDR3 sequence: CASSQGQGRIQYF. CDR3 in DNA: TGTGCCAGCAGCCAGGGACAGGGAAGAATTCAGTACTTC.

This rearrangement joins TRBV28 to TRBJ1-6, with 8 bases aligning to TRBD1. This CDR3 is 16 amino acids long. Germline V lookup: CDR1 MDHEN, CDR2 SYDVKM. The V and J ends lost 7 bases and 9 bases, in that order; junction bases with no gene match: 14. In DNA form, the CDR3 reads TGTGCCAGCACCTGGCCGCCAGGGGGCTTGGGTTCACCCCTCCACTTT. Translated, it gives CASTWPPGGLGSPLHF.

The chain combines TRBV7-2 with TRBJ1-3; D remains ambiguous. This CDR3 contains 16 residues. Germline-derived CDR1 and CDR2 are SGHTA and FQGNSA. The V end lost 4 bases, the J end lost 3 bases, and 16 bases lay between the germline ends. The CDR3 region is CASSSRNDARGNTIYF. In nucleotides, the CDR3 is TGTGCCAGCAGCTCGAGGAATGATGCCCGTGGAAACACCATATATTTT.

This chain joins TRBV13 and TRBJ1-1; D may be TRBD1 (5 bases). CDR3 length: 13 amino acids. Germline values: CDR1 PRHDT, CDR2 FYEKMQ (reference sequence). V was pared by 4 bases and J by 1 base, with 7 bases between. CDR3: CASSSQANTEAFF. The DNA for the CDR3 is TGTGCCAGCAGCTCACAGGCGAACACTGAAGCTTTCTTT.

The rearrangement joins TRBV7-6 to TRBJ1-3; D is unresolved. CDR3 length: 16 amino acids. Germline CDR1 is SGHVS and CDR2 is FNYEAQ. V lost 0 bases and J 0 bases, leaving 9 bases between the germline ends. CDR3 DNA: TGTGCCAGCAGCTTAGCATCAGTTCTCTCTGGAAACACCATATATTTT. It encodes CASSLASVLSGNTIYF.

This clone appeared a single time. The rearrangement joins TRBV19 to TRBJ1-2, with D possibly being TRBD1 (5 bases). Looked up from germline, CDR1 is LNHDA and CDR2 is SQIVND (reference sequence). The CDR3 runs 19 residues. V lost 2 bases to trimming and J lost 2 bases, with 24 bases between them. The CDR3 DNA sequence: TGTGCCAGTAGTATATCCCATCTCTCGCCCCCCACAGGAAACTATGGCTACACCTTC. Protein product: CASSISHLSPPTGNYGYTF.

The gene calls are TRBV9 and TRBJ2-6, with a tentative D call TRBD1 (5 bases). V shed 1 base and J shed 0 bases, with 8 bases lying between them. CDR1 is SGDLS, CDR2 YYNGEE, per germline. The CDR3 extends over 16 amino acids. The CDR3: CASSVFDSSGANVLTF. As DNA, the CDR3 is TGTGCCAGCAGCGTATTTGACAGCTCTGGGGCCAACGTCCTGACTTTC.

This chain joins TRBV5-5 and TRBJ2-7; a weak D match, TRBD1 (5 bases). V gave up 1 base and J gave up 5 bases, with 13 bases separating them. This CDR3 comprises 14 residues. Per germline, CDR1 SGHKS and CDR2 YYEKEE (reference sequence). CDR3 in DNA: TGTGCCAGCAGCTTGTCCCAGGGAATTAACGAGCAGTACTTC. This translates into CASSLSQGINEQYF.

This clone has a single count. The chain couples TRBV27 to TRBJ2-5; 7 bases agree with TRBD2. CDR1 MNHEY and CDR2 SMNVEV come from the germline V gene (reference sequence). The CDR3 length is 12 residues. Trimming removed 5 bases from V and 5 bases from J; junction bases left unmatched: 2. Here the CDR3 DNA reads TGTGCCAGCAGTGACGGGAGGGAGACCCAGTACTTC. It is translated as CASSDGRETQYF.

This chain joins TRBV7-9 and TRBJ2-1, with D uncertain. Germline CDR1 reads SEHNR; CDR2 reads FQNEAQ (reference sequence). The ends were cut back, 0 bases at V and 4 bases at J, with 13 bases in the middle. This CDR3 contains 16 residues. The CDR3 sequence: CASSLAIQALYNEQFF. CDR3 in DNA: TGTGCCAGCAGCTTAGCGATCCAGGCCTTGTACAATGAGCAGTTCTTC.

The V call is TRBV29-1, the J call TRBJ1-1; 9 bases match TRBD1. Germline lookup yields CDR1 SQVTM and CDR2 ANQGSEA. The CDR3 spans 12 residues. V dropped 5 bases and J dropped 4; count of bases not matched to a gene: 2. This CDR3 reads CSVNRGPTEAFF. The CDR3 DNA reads TGCAGCGTTAACAGGGGGCCCACTGAAGCTTTCTTT.

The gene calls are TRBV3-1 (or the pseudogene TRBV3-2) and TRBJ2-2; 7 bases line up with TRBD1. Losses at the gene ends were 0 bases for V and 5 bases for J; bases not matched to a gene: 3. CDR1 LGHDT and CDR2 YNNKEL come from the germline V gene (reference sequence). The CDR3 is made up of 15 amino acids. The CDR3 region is CASSQEGQSTGELFF. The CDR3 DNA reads TGTGCCAGCAGCCAAGAGGGACAGTCTACCGGGGAGCTGTTTTTT.

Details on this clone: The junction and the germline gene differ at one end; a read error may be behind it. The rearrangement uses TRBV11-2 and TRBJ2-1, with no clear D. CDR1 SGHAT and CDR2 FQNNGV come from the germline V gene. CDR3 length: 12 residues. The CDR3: CASSLDNNEQFF. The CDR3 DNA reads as TGTGCCAGCAGCCTAGACAATAATGAGCAGTTCTTC.

The CDR3 DNA is TGCGCCAGCAGCTTGGCTTTTGTTCCTTCTTCCTACGAGCAGTACTTC. Protein sequence: CASSLAFVPSSYEQYF. V is TRBV5-1 and J is TRBJ2-7; no firm D call. This CDR3 region has 16 residues. V lost 0 bases, J lost 1 base, and 14 bases lay in between. Germline values: CDR1 SGHRS, CDR2 YFSETQ.

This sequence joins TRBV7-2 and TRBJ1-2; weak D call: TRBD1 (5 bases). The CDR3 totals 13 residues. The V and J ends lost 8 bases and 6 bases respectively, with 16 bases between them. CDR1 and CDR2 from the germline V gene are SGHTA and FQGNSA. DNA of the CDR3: TGTGCCAGCTCCGTCGTGGGGGGGGATGGCTACACCTTC. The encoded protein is CASSVVGGDGYTF.

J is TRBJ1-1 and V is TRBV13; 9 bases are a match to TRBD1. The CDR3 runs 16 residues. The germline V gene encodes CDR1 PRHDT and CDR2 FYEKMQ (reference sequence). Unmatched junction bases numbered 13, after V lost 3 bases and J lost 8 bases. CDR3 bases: TGTGCCAGCAGCTTTGGGGACAGGGATCTTAAGAGGGAAGCTTTCTTT. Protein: CASSFGDRDLKREAFF.

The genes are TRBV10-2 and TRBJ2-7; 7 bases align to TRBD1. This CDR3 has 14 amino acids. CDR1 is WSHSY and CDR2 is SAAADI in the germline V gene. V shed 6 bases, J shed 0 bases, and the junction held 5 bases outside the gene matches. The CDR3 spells CASRRTGRSYEQYF. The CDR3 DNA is TGCGCCAGCAGAAGGACAGGACGCTCCTACGAGCAGTACTTC.

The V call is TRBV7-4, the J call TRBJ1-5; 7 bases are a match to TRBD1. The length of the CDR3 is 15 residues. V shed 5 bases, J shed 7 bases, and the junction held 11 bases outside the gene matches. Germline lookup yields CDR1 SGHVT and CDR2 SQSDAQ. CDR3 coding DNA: TGTGCCAGCAGCCGACCCAGGTCACAGGGGCAGCCCCAGCATTTT. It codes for CASSRPRSQGQPQHF.

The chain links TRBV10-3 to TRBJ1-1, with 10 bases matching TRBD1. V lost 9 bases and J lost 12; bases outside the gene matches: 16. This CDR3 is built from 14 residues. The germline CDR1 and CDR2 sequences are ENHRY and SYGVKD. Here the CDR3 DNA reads TGTGCCATAAGACCTCCGGGGACAGGGGCCGGAACTTTCTTT. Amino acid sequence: CAIRPPGTGAGTFF.

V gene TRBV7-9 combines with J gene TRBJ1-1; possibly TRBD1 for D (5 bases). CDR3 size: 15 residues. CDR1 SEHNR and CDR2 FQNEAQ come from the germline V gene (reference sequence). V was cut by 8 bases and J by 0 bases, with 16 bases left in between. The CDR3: CASFGQRGLNTEAFF. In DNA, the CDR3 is TGTGCCAGCTTCGGGCAGCGGGGGTTGAACACTGAAGCTTTCTTT.

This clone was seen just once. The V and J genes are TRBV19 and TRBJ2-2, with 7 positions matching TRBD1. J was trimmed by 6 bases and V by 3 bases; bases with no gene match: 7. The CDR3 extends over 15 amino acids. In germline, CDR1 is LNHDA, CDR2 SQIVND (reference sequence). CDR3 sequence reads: CASSIDREGAGELFF. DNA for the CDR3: TGTGCCAGTAGTATCGACAGGGAAGGTGCCGGGGAGCTGTTTTTT.